The 28 T cell receptor beta chains in this list originate from one sample, sequenced in a study of T cell responses to AZD1222 COVID-19 vaccine. This table comes from immunoSEQ multiplex PCR, and its TCRdb copy is limited to in-frame clones, with some not included. The sample lists tens of thousands of clones; 89% were seen once. The sequencing used peripheral blood, collected on day 0 of MenACWY control vaccination. The receptors shown here come from an adult in good health.

J is TRBJ2-2 and V is TRBV30; TRBD2 might be the D (5 bases). The ends were cut back, 1 base at V and 6 bases at J, with 9 bases in the middle. The germline V gene has CDR1 GTSNPN and CDR2 SVGIG (reference sequence). CDR3 length: 13 residues. CDR3 region: CAWSAWTSGELFF. In DNA, the CDR3 is TGTGCCTGGAGTGCCTGGACTTCCGGGGAGCTGTTTTTT.

The V and J genes are TRBV6-2 or TRBV6-3 and TRBJ1-4; TRBD1 is a possible D gene (6 bases). Germline V gene data show CDR1 as MNHEY and CDR2 as SVGEGT. Trimming took 6 bases from V and 5 from J, leaving 16 bases between them. The CDR3 sequence is 15 residues long. The CDR3 DNA sequence: TGTGCCAGCAGCCTGACCGGGGGGCGAAATGAAAAACTGTTTTTT. Protein product: CASSLTGGRNEKLFF.

This clone was found once. This chain joins TRBV28 and TRBJ1-2; unclear D gene. The V gene's germline CDR1 is MDHEN and CDR2 SYDVKM. Trimming stripped 6 bases from V and 5 bases from J, with 13 bases between. The CDR3 has 13 amino acids. The CDR3 DNA follows: TGTGCCAGCAGGGGAGATTGGGGTTATGGCTACACCTTC. The encoded protein is CASRGDWGYGYTF.

The chain uses TRBV29-1 and TRBJ2-7; no clear D. V lost 1 base, J lost 1 base, and 5 bases lay in between. CDR3 length equals 12 residues. CDR1 SQVTM and CDR2 ANQGSEA come from the germline V gene. As DNA, the CDR3 is TGCAGCGTTGAAGGGCAGTCCTACGAGCAGTACTTC. This gives the protein CSVEGQSYEQYF.

This chain uses TRBV27 with TRBJ2-1; the match to TRBD2 covers 7 bases. The germline V gene encodes CDR1 MNHEY and CDR2 SMNVEV (reference sequence). The CDR3 is 12 residues long. The V gene end was trimmed by 10 bases and the J gene end by 8 bases; junction bases not matched to a gene: 8. This chain's CDR3 is CANRGTNDEQFF. The CDR3 region has the DNA TGTGCCAACCGCGGGACTAATGATGAGCAGTTCTTC.

This clone was counted a few times. The chain couples TRBV7-2 to TRBJ2-1; a possible D gene is TRBD2 (6 bases). The CDR3 sequence is 14 residues long. V shed 4 bases and J shed 10 bases, with 17 bases lying between them. Per germline, CDR1 SGHTA and CDR2 FQGNSA. The CDR3 nucleotides read TGTGCCAGCAGCTCGGGACTGGGACTCCCCGAGCAGTTCTTC. It specifies CASSSGLGLPEQFF.

The rearrangement uses TRBV7-9 and TRBJ2-3; TRBD1 aligns across 7 bases. The CDR3 covers 15 residues. Germline V gene lookup returns CDR1 SEHNR and CDR2 FQNEAQ (reference sequence). V was pared by 3 bases and J by 3 bases, with 6 bases of the junction left unmatched. The CDR3: CASSFLRTGTDTQYF. DNA of the CDR3: TGTGCCAGCAGCTTCCTCCGGACAGGTACAGATACGCAGTATTTT.

The V and J genes are TRBV10-3 and TRBJ2-7; the D call may be TRBD1 or TRBD2 (5 bases each). CDR1 and CDR2 (germline): ENHRY, SYGVKD. V shed 6 bases and J shed 2 bases, with 11 bases lying between them. The CDR3 has 13 amino acids. The CDR3 protein is CAIRVGDAYEQYF. The DNA of the CDR3 is TGTGCCATCAGGGTGGGGGATGCCTACGAGCAGTACTTC.

The table lists this clone with a count of one. This chain connects TRBV6-5 to TRBJ1-2; 7 bases align to TRBD1. CDR1 and CDR2 from the germline V gene are MNHEY and SVGAGI. This CDR3 has 14 amino acids. The trim removed 6 bases at V and 6 bases at J, leaving 10 bases unmatched. CDR3 sequence reads: CASRGTASYHGYTF. The CDR3 DNA follows: TGTGCCAGCAGGGGGACAGCCTCATATCATGGCTACACCTTC.

The chain combines TRBV3-1 (or the pseudogene TRBV3-2) with TRBJ1-3, with a weak D call TRBD1 (5 bases). In germline, CDR1 is LGHDT, CDR2 YNNKEL (reference sequence). The CDR3 is 15 amino acids. The germline V and J ends were trimmed by 4 bases and 1 base, with 11 bases remaining between them. The CDR3 DNA sequence: TGTGCCAGCAGCCCCACCGGGACGTCTGGAAACACCATATATTTT. This gives the protein CASSPTGTSGNTIYF.

CDR3 residues: CASSPLAGDGYTF. CDR3 nucleotide sequence: TGTGCCAGCTCACCACTCGCAGGGGATGGCTACACCTTC. This chain uses TRBV18 with TRBJ1-2, with D tentatively TRBD1 (6 bases). The CDR3 loop spans 13 amino acids. V lost 1 base and J 6 bases, leaving 9 bases between the germline ends. CDR1 is KGHSH, CDR2 LQKENI, per germline.

The rearrangement uses TRBV11-2 and TRBJ2-3; D is uncertain. The germline V and J ends were trimmed by 0 bases and 0 bases, with 13 bases remaining between them. Germline CDR1 reads SGHAT; CDR2 reads FQNNGV. CDR3 length: 17 amino acids. CDR3 region: CASSLEGFRASTDTQYF. DNA of the CDR3: TGTGCCAGCAGCTTAGAAGGATTTAGGGCGAGCACAGATACGCAGTATTTT.

This rearrangement joins TRBV7-9 to TRBJ2-6, with D possibly being TRBD1 (5 bases). V lost 5 bases and J lost 0, with 8 bases in between. The CDR3 loop spans 15 amino acids. Germline-derived CDR1 and CDR2 are SEHNR and FQNEAQ (reference sequence). The CDR3 nucleotides read TGTGCCAGCAGCCAGGGCAGCTCTGGGGCCAACGTCCTGACTTTC. Its translation is CASSQGSSGANVLTF.

This clone was found once. This chain joins TRBV10-3 and TRBJ2-2; 8 nucleotides align to TRBD1. CDR1 ENHRY and CDR2 SYGVKD come from the germline V gene. CDR3 size: 16 residues. The trim removed 10 bases at V and 3 bases at J, leaving 13 bases unmatched. This chain's CDR3 is CATRQGYNGDTGELFF. Written as DNA, the CDR3 is TGTGCCACCAGACAGGGGTACAATGGGGACACCGGGGAGCTGTTTTTT.

This clone has just a few counts. The chain employs TRBV18 and TRBJ2-1; the D is unclear. This CDR3 is built from 13 residues. Germline values: CDR1 KGHSH, CDR2 LQKENI. V was clipped by 8 bases and J by 6 bases, with 14 bases between them. The CDR3 DNA sequence: TGTGCCAGCACCCCCCCAGGTCCCAATGAGCAGTTCTTC. It yields the protein CASTPPGPNEQFF.

This chain connects TRBV14 to TRBJ2-7; 10 bases line up with TRBD2. This CDR3 is built from 20 residues. Germline V CDR1 and CDR2: SGHDN, FVKESK. V lost 1 base to trimming and J lost 1 base; unmatched junction nucleotides: 16. The CDR3, as DNA: TGTGCCAGCAGCCAAGCCGCCGAAGGGGTAGCGGGGGGCCATTCCTACGAGCAGTACTTC. Encoded protein: CASSQAAEGVAGGHSYEQYF.

The chain is built from TRBV18 and TRBJ2-7, with D unresolved. Germline loops: CDR1 KGHSH, CDR2 LQKENI. The V end was cut by 0 bases, the J end by 1 base, with 16 bases between. CDR3 length equals 17 residues. The CDR3, as DNA: TGTGCCAGCTCACCACCCTCCCCAGGACGCCATTCCTACGAGCAGTACTTC. Encoded protein: CASSPPSPGRHSYEQYF.

This chain joins TRBV6-1 and TRBJ2-6; D not certain. Germline loops: CDR1 MNHNS, CDR2 SASEGT. The CDR3 totals 17 residues. V lost 4 bases and J 1 base, leaving 14 bases between the germline ends. In DNA, the CDR3 is TGTGCCAGCAGTGGTAATTTTATGATATCTGGGGCCAACGTCCTGACTTTC. Translated, it gives CASSGNFMISGANVLTF.

A single count supports this clone. This chain uses TRBV11-2 with TRBJ1-1, with 12 bases identical to TRBD1. V lost 2 bases and J lost 6; bases outside the gene matches: 7. Germline V gene sequence: CDR1 SGHAT, CDR2 FQNNGV. The CDR3 is made up of 16 amino acids. DNA for the CDR3: TGTGCCAGCAGCTTAAGGGGGACAGGGGGCAGCTCTGAAGCTTTCTTT. Translated, it gives CASSLRGTGGSSEAFF.

A word on this clone: Other DNA sequences in this sample translate to the same CDR3. The chain combines TRBV19 with TRBJ1-3; D is ambiguous. V lost 6 bases, J lost 0 bases, and 6 bases lay in between. CDR3 size: 13 residues. Germline CDR1 and CDR2: LNHDA and SQIVND (reference sequence). CDR3 coding DNA: TGTGCCAGTAGGGTTTCCTCTGGAAACACCATATATTTT. Protein: CASRVSSGNTIYF.

The rearrangement uses TRBV12-3 or TRBV12-4 and TRBJ1-1, with a possible D match to TRBD1 (5 bases). The CDR3 consists of 13 residues. V was clipped by 7 bases and J by 8 bases, with 17 bases between them. The CDR3 DNA reads as TGTGCCAGCACCCGAGCAGGGTCAAGGGAAGCTTTCTTT. The encoded protein is CASTRAGSREAFF.

The chain uses TRBV3-1 (or the pseudogene TRBV3-2) and TRBJ2-1; D tentatively reads TRBD1 or TRBD2 (6 bases each). Germline CDR1 is LGHDT and CDR2 is YNNKEL (reference sequence). The CDR3 runs to 14 residues. Between the trimmed V and J ends, which lost 1 base and 7 bases, there was a span of 11 bases. The CDR3 here is CASSQGGAVNEQFF. CDR3 bases: TGTGCCAGCAGCCAAGGGGGGGCCGTAAATGAGCAGTTCTTC.

As DNA, the CDR3 is TGTGCCTGCTCGAGCGGGGGACATTACAATGAGCAGTTCTTC. Protein product: CACSSGGHYNEQFF. J is TRBJ2-1 and V is TRBV30; TRBD2 matches 8 bases. Looked up from germline, CDR1 is GTSNPN and CDR2 is SVGIG (reference sequence). Trimming at V came to 6 bases and at J to 4 bases, leaving 8 bases not matched to a gene. The CDR3 extends over 14 amino acids.

This chain connects TRBV27 to TRBJ2-5, with TRBD1 matching 7 bases. The CDR3 runs to 14 residues. The V gene end was trimmed by 5 bases and the J gene end by 3 bases; junction bases not matched to a gene: 6. CDR1 is MNHEY, CDR2 SMNVEV, per germline (reference sequence). CDR3 DNA: TGTGCCAGCAGTAAAACAGGGGTGGAAGAGACCCAGTACTTC. Its translation: CASSKTGVEETQYF.

CDR3: CASSLRGEVDGYTF. As DNA, the CDR3 is TGTGCCAGCAGCTTACGGGGAGAGGTTGATGGCTACACCTTC. This chain links TRBV7-2 with TRBJ1-2; D is undetermined. CDR1 and CDR2 from the germline V gene are SGHTA and FQGNSA. The V end was cut by 2 bases, the J end by 6 bases, with 13 bases between. CDR3 size: 14 residues.

CDR3 coding DNA: TGCAGCGTTGAAGACCCGGACCCTTGGAATGAAAAACTGTTTTTT. It encodes CSVEDPDPWNEKLFF. This sequence joins TRBV29-1 and TRBJ1-4; D gene uncertain. V was cut by 0 bases and J by 5 bases, with 13 bases left in between. Germline values: CDR1 SQVTM, CDR2 ANQGSEA. This CDR3 spans 15 amino acids.

The genes are TRBV5-1 and TRBJ1-5, with 7 bases lining up with TRBD1. The CDR3 loop spans 15 amino acids. J lost 7 bases, V lost 0 bases, and 7 bases had no gene match. The germline gives CDR1 SGHRS, CDR2 YFSETQ. DNA for the CDR3: TGCGCCAGCAGCTTGGAGGGGGCAATCCACCAGCCCCAGCATTTT. Protein product: CASSLEGAIHQPQHF.

A few counts support this clone. This rearrangement joins TRBV7-9 to TRBJ2-2; TRBD1 agrees at 7 bases. V lost 5 bases and J lost 0; bases outside the gene matches: 6. This CDR3 is 16 amino acids long. Germline CDR1 SEHNR, CDR2 FQNEAQ (reference sequence). The CDR3 DNA follows: TGTGCCAGCAGCCATCAGGGGGTAGCGAACACCGGGGAGCTGTTTTTT. This codes for CASSHQGVANTGELFF.